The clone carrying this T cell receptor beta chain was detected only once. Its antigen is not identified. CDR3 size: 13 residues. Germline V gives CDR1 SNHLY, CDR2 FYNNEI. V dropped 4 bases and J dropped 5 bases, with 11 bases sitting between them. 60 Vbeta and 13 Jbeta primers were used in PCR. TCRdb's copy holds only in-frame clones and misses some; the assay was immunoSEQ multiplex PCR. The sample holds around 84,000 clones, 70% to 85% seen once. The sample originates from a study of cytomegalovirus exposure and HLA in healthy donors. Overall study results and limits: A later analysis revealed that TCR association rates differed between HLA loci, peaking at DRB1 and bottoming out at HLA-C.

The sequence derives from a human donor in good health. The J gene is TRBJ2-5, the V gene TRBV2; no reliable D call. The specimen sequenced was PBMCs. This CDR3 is CASSVDFRETQYF. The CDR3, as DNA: TGTGCCAGCAGTGTAGACTTTCGGGAGACCCAGTACTTC.